This T cell receptor beta chain originates from a study of blood T cell repertoires in COVID-19. Seattle's cohort entered during active infection and was followed longitudinally. The CDR3 is 17 residues long. The junction had 8 bases not matched to a gene; V was cut back by 5 bases and J by 6 bases. The V gene's germline CDR1 is MGHRA and CDR2 YSYEKL. In the authors' methods: Amplification with reference gene primers provided the estimates of nucleated cell counts. Profiled with immunoSEQ multiplex PCR; TCRdb holds only in-frame clones, not every one. The DNA gave D and trimming, while V, J and clone size come from that table. Of around 300,000 clones in the sample, about 87% are singletons; the top ten hold roughly 6.1%.

Sequenced material: peripheral blood. This clonotype originated in a woman aged 45-59 years with COVID-19, enrolled during active disease. The chain joins TRBV4-1 to TRBJ2-1; 15 bases match TRBD2. The CDR3 is CASSSGLAGGPVNEQFF. CDR3 DNA sequence: TGCGCCAGCAGCTCAGGACTAGCGGGAGGGCCAGTCAATGAGCAGTTCTTC.